What follows describes a single T cell receptor beta chain. This sample was taken from a study of cytomegalovirus exposure and HLA in healthy donors. A multiplex PCR was run with 60 Vbeta primers and 13 Jbeta primers. TCRdb's table, derived via immunoSEQ multiplex PCR, lists solely in-frame clones and lacks some. Of approximately 120,000 clones detected, around 67% appear once; the ten largest clones hold around 5%. This TCR was sampled from a man in his sixties in good health and CMV-seropositive. The source material was PBMCs.

The CDR3 bases are TGTGCCAGCGGGGGGGTTCCCCGCCGTGGTGAAGCTTTCTTT. Translated, it gives CASGGVPRRGEAFF. J is TRBJ1-1 and V is TRBV2; possibly TRBD1 for D (5 bases). Germline values: CDR1 SNHLY, CDR2 FYNNEI. The CDR3 spans 14 residues. V lost 8 bases to trimming and J lost 7 bases, with 20 bases between them.